A selection of T cell receptor beta chains follows, all from one sample in a study of regulatory T cells in long-lasting Graves disease. TCRdb itself ran the multiplex PCR reads through MiXCR, one entry per CDR3 protein. The sample lists about 470,000 distinct CDR3 sequences, about a fifth occurring once. The sample in question was peripheral blood mononuclear cells (PBMCs), obtained when the disease was refractory, from a patient treated with antithyroid drugs. The receptor set was obtained from a female donor with Graves disease. CDR3s include the opening cysteine and the closing phenylalanine or tryptophan. A D gene is named only where the DNA matches it firmly. Clone size appears in some rows only: once, few, many, or a class for an expanded clone.

J: TRBJ2-5
size: many
D: TRBD2
V: TRBV29-1
CDR3: CSVEDLGLAGWTQYF
DNA: TGCAGCGTTGAAGACCTAGGACTAGCCGGGTGGACCCAGTACTTC

J: TRBJ1-2
size: many
D: -
V: TRBV29-1
CDR3: CSGGGTGYGYTF
DNA: TGCAGCGGTGGGGGGACCGGCTATGGCTACACCTTC

J: TRBJ2-4
size: many
D: -
V: TRBV15
CDR3: CATSRGGVLAKNIQYF
DNA: TGTGCCACCAGCAGAGGAGGTGTGCTAGCCAAAAACATTCAGTACTTC

J: TRBJ2-5
size: -
D: TRBD1
V: TRBV14
CDR3: CASSQRDRVLETQYF
DNA: TGTGCCAGCAGCCAACGGGACAGGGTGTTAGAGACCCAGTACTTC

J: TRBJ1-6
size: few
D: TRBD1
V: TRBV30
CDR3: CAWSSGGMNNSPLHF
DNA: TGTGCCTGGAGTTCAGGGGGCATGAATAATTCACCCCTCCACTTT

J: TRBJ1-1
size: -
D: -
V: TRBV7-9
CDR3: CASSFQGPEAFF
DNA: TGTGCCAGCAGCTTCCAGGGTCCTGAAGCTTTCTTT

J: TRBJ1-2
size: many
D: -
V: TRBV27
CDR3: CASSHTHQVGYGYTF
DNA: TGTGCCAGCAGTCACACACACCAGGTTGGCTATGGCTACACCTTC

J: TRBJ1-3
size: -
D: -
V: TRBV5-1
CDR3: CASRDNPATGNTIYF
DNA: TGCGCCAGCAGGGACAATCCGGCTACTGGAAACACCATATATTTT

J: TRBJ1-2
size: many
D: -
V: TRBV28
CDR3: CASSRPSSAVNYGYTF
DNA: TGTGCCAGCAGCCGACCCTCCTCGGCAGTCAACTATGGCTACACCTTC

J: TRBJ2-7
size: few
D: TRBD1
V: TRBV4-1
CDR3: CASSQEVVGDREYEQYF
DNA: TGCGCCAGCAGCCAAGAAGTCGTGGGGGACAGGGAGTACGAGCAGTACTTC

J: TRBJ2-4
size: -
D: TRBD2
V: TRBV6-2/TRBV6-3
CDR3: CASGPSGGKNIQYF
DNA: TGTGCCTCGGGCCCCAGCGGGGGCAAAAACATTCAGTACTTC

J: TRBJ1-2
size: few
D: -
V: TRBV5-1
CDR3: CASSPPGNGYTF
DNA: TGCGCCAGCAGCCCCCCAGGGAACGGCTACACCTTC

J: TRBJ2-7
size: many
D: -
V: TRBV12-3/TRBV12-4
CDR3: CASRTGRGSYEQYF
DNA: TGTGCCAGCAGGACGGGACGCGGATCTTACGAGCAGTACTTC

J: TRBJ2-5
size: -
D: -
V: TRBV5-5
CDR3: CASSRTGIALETQYF
DNA: TGTGCCAGCAGCCGAACAGGGATTGCCTTGGAGACCCAGTACTTC

J: TRBJ2-5
size: -
D: TRBD2
V: TRBV11-2
CDR3: CASSLGLRLAGAQTQYF
DNA: TGTGCCAGCAGCTTAGGTTTGCGGCTAGCGGGGGCCCAGACCCAGTACTTC

J: TRBJ2-7
size: few
D: -
V: TRBV9
CDR3: CASSVGDTYEQYF
DNA: TGTGCCAGCAGCGTAGGGGATACCTACGAGCAGTACTTC

J: TRBJ1-6
size: few
D: -
V: TRBV7-9
CDR3: CASTPTQETPLHF
DNA: TGTGCCAGCACTCCGACCCAGGAAACCCCCCTCCACTTT

J: TRBJ2-7
size: few
D: TRBD2
V: TRBV6-2/TRBV6-3
CDR3: CASSYSIAGGAYEQYF
DNA: TGTGCCAGCAGTTACTCGATAGCGGGGGGCGCCTACGAGCAGTACTTC

J: TRBJ1-2
size: many
D: TRBD1
V: TRBV6-1
CDR3: CASRTGLGAISYTF
DNA: TGTGCCAGCAGGACAGGGCTGGGGGCTATTAGCTACACCTTC

J: TRBJ1-6
size: many
D: TRBD1
V: TRBV6-1
CDR3: CASSADRNSPLHF
DNA: TGTGCCAGCAGTGCGGACAGGAATTCACCCCTCCACTTT

J: TRBJ1-4
size: many
D: -
V: TRBV6-5
CDR3: CASSYQQGNEKLFF
DNA: TGTGCCAGCAGTTACCAGCAGGGAAATGAAAAACTGTTTTTT

J: TRBJ2-7
size: -
D: TRBD1
V: TRBV28
CDR3: CASSLRRGQGSYEQYF
DNA: TGTGCCAGCAGTTTAAGGAGGGGACAGGGGTCCTACGAGCAGTACTTC

J: TRBJ2-5
size: few
D: -
V: TRBV4-1
CDR3: CASSHRDVETQYF
DNA: TGCGCCAGCAGCCACCGGGACGTGGAGACCCAGTACTTC

J: TRBJ2-5
size: many
D: TRBD2
V: TRBV3-1
CDR3: CASSQIAGAQETQYF
DNA: TGTGCCAGCAGTCAAATAGCGGGGGCACAAGAGACCCAGTACTTC

J: TRBJ2-1
size: -
D: -
V: TRBV28
CDR3: CASSPGAGAGEQFF
DNA: TGTGCCAGCAGCCCGGGCGCGGGGGCCGGGGAGCAGTTCTTC

J: TRBJ2-3
size: few
D: -
V: TRBV4-1
CDR3: CASSRDSTDTQYF
DNA: TGCGCCAGCAGCCGGGACAGCACAGATACGCAGTATTTT